Reported below is one TCR beta chain. Sequencing was performed with immunoSEQ multiplex PCR; in TCRdb, only in-frame clones are kept and a portion is missing. The profile shows 55,000 to 85,000 clones, approximately 90% of them singletons. The data belong to a study of OX40 agonist ivuxolimab in advanced cancers. The CDR3 covers 15 residues. Germline lookup yields CDR1 GTSNPN and CDR2 SVGIG (reference sequence). Trimming removed 1 base from V and 7 bases from J; junction bases left unmatched: 10. The specimen was CD4+ or CD8+ T cells sorted from blood, collected in a trial of the OX40 agonist ivuxolimab. This chain links TRBV30 with TRBJ1-5; 7 bases line up with TRBD1. The source is an adult with an advanced solid tumor such as melanoma, head and neck, liver or kidney cancer. The CDR3 here is CAWSAQDRRGQPQHF. CDR3 DNA sequence: TGTGCCTGGAGTGCCCAGGACAGGCGTGGACAGCCCCAGCATTTT.